The next 21 T cell receptor beta chains were all read from a single sample in a study of T cell responses to AZD1222 COVID-19 vaccine. Profiling relied on immunoSEQ multiplex PCR, and the TCRdb table lists in-frame clones only, not all of them. The sample consists of more than 120,000 clones, under 90% of them appearing once. The sample here was peripheral blood, taken 28 days after the second AZD1222 dose. The receptors here all came from an adult who received the AZD1222 COVID-19 vaccine.

This clone was counted a few times. This rearrangement joins TRBV27 to TRBJ2-1; 8 bases fit TRBD2. The CDR3 is made up of 16 amino acids. CDR1 and CDR2 from the germline V gene are MNHEY and SMNVEV (reference sequence). The V gene end was trimmed by 0 bases and the J gene end by 9 bases; junction bases not matched to a gene: 10. CDR3 coding DNA: TGTGCCAGCAGTTTATCGCTCACTAGCGGAGGGGGTGAGCAGTTCTTC. This sequence encodes CASSLSLTSGGGEQFF.

The chain couples TRBV10-1 to TRBJ2-7, with no clear D. The germline V gene encodes CDR1 WNHNN and CDR2 SYGVQD (reference sequence). Between the trimmed V and J ends, which lost 1 base and 4 bases, there was a span of 5 bases. CDR3 length: 12 residues. The CDR3, as DNA: TGCGCCAGCAGTGAGTGCACATACGAGCAGTACGTC. Translated, it gives CASSECTYEQYV.

This chain links TRBV19 with TRBJ1-5; 11 nucleotides agree with TRBD1. There are 15 residues in the CDR3. Trimming at V came to 6 bases and at J to 4 bases, leaving 5 bases not matched to a gene. Per the germline V gene, CDR1 is LNHDA and CDR2 is SQIVND (reference sequence). The CDR3 loop is CASSQGDRGNQPQHF. The CDR3 DNA follows: TGTGCCAGTAGCCAGGGGGACAGGGGGAATCAGCCCCAGCATTTT.

The rearrangement links TRBV28 to TRBJ1-6; 7 nucleotides match TRBD1. Unmatched junction bases numbered 13, after V lost 5 bases and J lost 6 bases. From germline, CDR1 is MDHEN and CDR2 SYDVKM. The CDR3 runs to 17 residues. CDR3 region: CASSLPGQSLRNSPLHF. CDR3 nucleotides: TGTGCCAGCAGTCTACCGGGACAGTCCCTACGTAATTCACCCCTCCACTTT.

The chain couples TRBV5-6 to TRBJ1-3; D is unclear. Germline CDR1 is SGHDT and CDR2 is YYEEEE. This CDR3 comprises 12 residues. Between the trimmed V and J ends, which lost 2 bases and 4 bases, there was a span of 4 bases. The CDR3 loop reads CASSLGGNTIYF. CDR3 coding DNA: TGTGCCAGCAGCTTAGGGGGAAACACCATATATTTT.

The rearrangement links TRBV29-1 to TRBJ2-2; TRBD2 matches 8 bases. The germline gives CDR1 SQVTM, CDR2 ANQGSEA. This CDR3 spans 14 amino acids. V lost 6 bases and J lost 1; bases outside the gene matches: 4. Here the CDR3 DNA reads TGCAGCGTCTTAGCGGGGTGGAACACCGGGGAGCTGTTTTTT. Its protein is CSVLAGWNTGELFF.

This chain links TRBV7-2 with TRBJ1-5; possible D gene TRBD1, 5 bases. Germline V gene lookup returns CDR1 SGHTA and CDR2 FQGNSA. V was cut by 5 bases and J by 1 base, with 12 bases left in between. The CDR3 has 15 amino acids. The CDR3 loop is CASSPLDSSNQPQHF. The CDR3 region has the DNA TGTGCCAGCAGCCCCCTCGACAGCAGCAATCAGCCCCAGCATTTT.

The V call is TRBV19, the J call TRBJ2-7, with a weak D call TRBD2 (6 bases). The CDR3 sequence is 12 residues long. Germline assignment: CDR1 LNHDA and CDR2 SQIVND (reference sequence). The V end was cut by 4 bases, the J end by 7 bases, with 11 bases between. The CDR3 coding sequence is TGTGCCAGTAGTAGGATTGCGGGGGAGCAGTACTTC. Translated, it gives CASSRIAGEQYF.

This rearrangement joins TRBV30 to TRBJ2-1; D is unresolved. The V end lost 2 bases, the J end lost 8 bases, and 7 bases lay between the germline ends. CDR1 is GTSNPN, CDR2 SVGIG, per germline (reference sequence). The length of the CDR3 is 11 residues. DNA for the CDR3: TGTGCCTGGAGTACCAGCGATGAGCAGTTCTTC. The encoded protein is CAWSTSDEQFF.

The CDR3 DNA sequence: TGTGCCAGCAGCTTAGGGGGACCCAACACTGAAGCTTTCTTT. This codes for CASSLGGPNTEAFF. This chain connects TRBV11-3 to TRBJ1-1, with D possibly matching TRBD1 (5 bases). In germline, CDR1 is SGHNT, CDR2 YENEEA. The CDR3 loop spans 14 amino acids. The germline V and J ends were trimmed by 1 base and 2 bases, with 8 bases remaining between them.

The DNA for the CDR3 is TGCAGCGTTCTACAGGGGGGCTCTGGGGCCAACGTCCTGACTTTC. Encoded protein: CSVLQGGSGANVLTF. The chain carries TRBV29-1 and TRBJ2-6; 8 nucleotides line up with TRBD1. Germline values: CDR1 SQVTM, CDR2 ANQGSEA. The CDR3 has 15 residues. V was clipped by 5 bases and J by 0 bases; unmatched bases: 3.

The gene calls are TRBV21-1 and TRBJ2-3; the table's D call TRBD1 went unverified against the DNA. TRBV21-1 is classified as a pseudogene. The CDR3 is 15 residues long. CDR3 loop: CASSKGGGTTDTQYF. CDR3 bases: TGTGCCAGCAGCAAAGGGGGCGGAACCACAGATACGCAGTATTTT.

This chain connects TRBV6-5 to TRBJ1-1; possible D gene TRBD1, 5 bases. The CDR3 has 13 amino acids. CDR1 and CDR2 (germline): MNHEY, SVGAGI. Trimming removed 6 bases from V and 0 bases from J, with 8 bases in between. The chain's CDR3 is CASRETVNTEAFF. In DNA form, the CDR3 reads TGTGCCAGCAGAGAGACAGTGAACACTGAAGCTTTCTTT.

The chain couples TRBV15 to TRBJ2-7, with TRBD1 matching 10 bases. Trimming at V came to 2 bases and at J to 7 bases, leaving 8 bases not matched to a gene. Germline assignment: CDR1 LNHNV and CDR2 YYDKDF (reference sequence). The CDR3 contains 15 residues. The CDR3 spells CATSRNPGQGQEQYF. CDR3 DNA sequence: TGTGCCACCAGCAGAAATCCGGGACAGGGGCAGGAGCAGTACTTC.

This clone was seen once. The chain is built from TRBV24-1 and TRBJ1-2; tentative D call: TRBD1 (6 bases). The V end lost 5 bases, the J end lost 4 bases, and 16 bases lay between the germline ends. From germline, CDR1 is KGHDR and CDR2 SFDVKD. This CDR3 contains 15 residues. In nucleotides, the CDR3 is TGTGCCACCAGTGCCCTGACAGGTAGGAGCTATGGCTACACCTTC. Its protein is CATSALTGRSYGYTF.

V gene TRBV28 combines with J gene TRBJ2-4; D is ambiguous. The CDR3 has 14 residues. V dropped 2 bases and J dropped 2 bases, with 7 bases sitting between them. The V gene's germline CDR1 is MDHEN and CDR2 SYDVKM. CDR3 bases: TGTGCCAGCAGTTTACTCCGGACCAAAAACATTCAGTACTTC. Its translation is CASSLLRTKNIQYF.

For the CDR3, the DNA is TGTGCCAGCAGTGATTTATTCCAGAGGGGCAATCAGCCCCAGCATTTT. Translation: CASSDLFQRGNQPQHF. This sequence joins TRBV2 and TRBJ1-5; no clear D gene. V was cut by 3 bases and J by 2 bases, with 14 bases left in between. The germline V gene has CDR1 SNHLY and CDR2 FYNNEI. The CDR3 totals 16 residues.

The chain uses TRBV12-5 and TRBJ1-1; no clear D gene. The germline CDR1 and CDR2 sequences are LGHNT and FRNRAP. Trimming pared 3 bases from V and 5 bases from J, leaving 13 bases between. The CDR3 has 14 amino acids. CDR3: CASGFGAVGTEAFF. CDR3 DNA sequence: TGTGCTAGTGGTTTCGGAGCGGTTGGGACTGAAGCTTTCTTT.

The V call is TRBV10-3, the J call TRBJ2-1; D is uncertain. Trimming shortened V by 4 bases and J by 6 bases, and 4 bases separated the two germline ends. Germline V gene lookup returns CDR1 ENHRY and CDR2 SYGVKD. This CDR3 has 11 residues. This chain's CDR3 is CAISGLNEQFF. CDR3 nucleotides: TGTGCCATCAGTGGGCTCAATGAGCAGTTCTTC.

This chain connects TRBV12-3 or TRBV12-4 to TRBJ2-4; D not resolved. The CDR3 covers 13 residues. V lost 3 bases and J 0 bases, leaving 3 bases between the germline ends. This CDR3 reads CASSLGAKNIQYF. CDR3 nucleotide sequence: TGTGCCAGCAGTTTGGGAGCCAAAAACATTCAGTACTTC.

The genes are TRBV10-3 and TRBJ2-2; 10 positions agree with TRBD2. The CDR3 consists of 14 residues. CDR1 is ENHRY and CDR2 is SYGVKD in the germline V gene. The V and J ends lost 6 bases and 8 bases, in that order; junction bases with no gene match: 6. The CDR3 sequence: CAISPGTSVGELFF. The CDR3 region has the DNA TGTGCCATCAGCCCCGGGACTAGCGTAGGGGAGCTGTTTTTT.